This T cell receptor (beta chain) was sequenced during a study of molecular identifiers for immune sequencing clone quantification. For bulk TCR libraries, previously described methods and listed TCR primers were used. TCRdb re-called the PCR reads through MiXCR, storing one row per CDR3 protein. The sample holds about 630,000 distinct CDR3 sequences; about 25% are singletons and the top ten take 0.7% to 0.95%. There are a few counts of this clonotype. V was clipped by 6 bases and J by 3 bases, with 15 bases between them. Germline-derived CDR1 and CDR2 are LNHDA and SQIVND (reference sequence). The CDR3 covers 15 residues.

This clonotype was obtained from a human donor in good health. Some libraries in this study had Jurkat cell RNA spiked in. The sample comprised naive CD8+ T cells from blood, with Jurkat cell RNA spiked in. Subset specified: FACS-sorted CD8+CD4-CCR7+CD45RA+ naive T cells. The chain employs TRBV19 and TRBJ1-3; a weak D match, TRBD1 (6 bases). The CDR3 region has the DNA TGTGCCAGTAGCGAAAGCTCAGGGGTTGGAAACACCATATATTTT. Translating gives CASSESSGVGNTIYF.